This TCR beta chain was sequenced in a study of T-cell reconstitution after alpha-beta-depleted transplantation in children. Unique molecular identifiers were incorporated during preparation of the TCRbeta library. One entry per CDR3 protein results from TCRdb running MiXCR on the PCR reads. The sample carries over 150,000 distinct CDR3 sequences, about 6.3% recorded once. The CDR3 length is 16 residues. With V trimmed by 6 bases and J by 4 bases, 8 bases remained unmatched. This clonotype was seen at least ten times. This chain links TRBV12-3 or TRBV12-4 with TRBJ2-1, with 11 bases that match TRBD2. This clonotype originated in a human donor who donated a stem cell graft to a child with Wiskott-Aldrich syndrome. Sequencing was performed on PBMCs from the stem cell graft donor, taken from the stem cell graft. As DNA, the CDR3 is TGTGCCAGCAGCCCCCTAGGACTAGCGGGTTACAATGAGCAGTTCTTC. This translates into CASSPLGLAGYNEQFF.